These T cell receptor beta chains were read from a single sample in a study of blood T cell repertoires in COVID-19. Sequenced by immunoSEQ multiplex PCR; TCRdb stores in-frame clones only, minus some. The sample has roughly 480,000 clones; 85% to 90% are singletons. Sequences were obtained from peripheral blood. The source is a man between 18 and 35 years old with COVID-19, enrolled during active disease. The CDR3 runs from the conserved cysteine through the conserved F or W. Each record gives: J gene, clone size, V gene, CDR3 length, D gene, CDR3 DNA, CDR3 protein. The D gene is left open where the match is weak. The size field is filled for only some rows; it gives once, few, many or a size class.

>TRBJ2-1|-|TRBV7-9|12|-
TGTGCCAGCAGCTTAGTAGCGGCTGAGCAGTTCTTC
CASSLVAAEQFF
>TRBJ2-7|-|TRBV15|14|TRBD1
TGTGCCACCAGCTCGGACAGGCTCTCCTACGAGCAGTACTTC
CATSSDRLSYEQYF
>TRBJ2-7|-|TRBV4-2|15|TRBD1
TGTGCCAGCAGCCATGATCCCGGGACAGCCTACGAGCAGTACTTC
CASSHDPGTAYEQYF
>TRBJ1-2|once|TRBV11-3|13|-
TGTGCCAGCAGCTTAGAGGTTCAGGGAGGCTACACCTTC
CASSLEVQGGYTF
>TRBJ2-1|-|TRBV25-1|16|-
TGTGCCAGCAGTGAATCTGAGCGTGGGGGGTACAATGAGCAGTTCTTC
CASSESERGGYNEQFF
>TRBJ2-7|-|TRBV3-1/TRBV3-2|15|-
TGTGCCAGCAGCCAACTACGAATGTCCCCGGGCGAGCAGTACTTC
CASSQLRMSPGEQYF
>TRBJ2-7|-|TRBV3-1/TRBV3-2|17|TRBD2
TGTGCCAGCAGCCAAGTCGCGACTAGCGGCCCGAACTACGAGCAGTACTTC
CASSQVATSGPNYEQYF
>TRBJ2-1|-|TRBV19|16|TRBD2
TGTGCCAGTAGTATTCAGCGGGAGGGTCCCTACAATGAGCAGTTCTTC
CASSIQREGPYNEQFF
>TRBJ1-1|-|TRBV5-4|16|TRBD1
TGTGCCAGCAGCCCGGCCCTACAGGGGTTGAACACTGAAGCTTTCTTT
CASSPALQGLNTEAFF
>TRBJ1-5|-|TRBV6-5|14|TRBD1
TGTGCCAGCACCCCGGACAGGGGAAATCAGCCCCAGCATTTT
CASTPDRGNQPQHF
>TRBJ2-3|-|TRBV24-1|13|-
TGTGCCACCAGCAACGAGATCTCAGATACGCAGTATTTT
CATSNEISDTQYF
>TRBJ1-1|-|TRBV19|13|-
TGTGCCAGTAGTATCAGGTTGAACACTGAAGCTTTCTTT
CASSIRLNTEAFF
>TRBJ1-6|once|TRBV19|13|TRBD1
TGTGGGACGGGACAGGGTAGGGGGTCACCCCTCCACTTT
CGTGQGRGSPLHF
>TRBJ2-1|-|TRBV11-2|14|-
TGTGCCAGCAGCCCAACTAGCTCCTACAATGAGCAGTTCTTC
CASSPTSSYNEQFF
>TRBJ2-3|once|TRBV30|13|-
TGTGCCTGGAGGAAGCGGGGCACAGATACGCAGTATTTT
CAWRKRGTDTQYF
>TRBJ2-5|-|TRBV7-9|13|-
TGTGCCAGCAGCTTAAGGAGGGAAGAGACCCAGTACTTC
CASSLRREETQYF
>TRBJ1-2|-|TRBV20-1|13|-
TGCAGTGCTAGTAGACAGGCCCGGCATGGCTACACCTTC
CSASRQARHGYTF
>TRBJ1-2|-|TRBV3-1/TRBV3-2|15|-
TGTGCCAGCAGCCAAGATACAGGGATTAACTATGGCTACACCTTC
CASSQDTGINYGYTF
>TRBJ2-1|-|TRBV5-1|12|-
TGCGCCAGCAGCGAACCCCAGGGTGAGCAGTTCTTC
CASSEPQGEQFF
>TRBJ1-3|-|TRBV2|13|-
TGTGCCAGCAGTGAAGCCGAAGGGAGAACCATATATTTT
CASSEAEGRTIYF
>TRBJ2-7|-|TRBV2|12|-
TGTGCCAGCAGGGTGGACAACTACGAGCAGTACTTC
CASRVDNYEQYF
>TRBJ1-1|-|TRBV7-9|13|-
TGTGCCAGCAGCCCTCAGGGGAGCACTGAAGCTTTCTTT
CASSPQGSTEAFF
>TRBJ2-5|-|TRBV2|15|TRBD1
TGTGCCAGCAGTAGGGGGCGGCTAGTACAAGAGACCCAGTACTTC
CASSRGRLVQETQYF
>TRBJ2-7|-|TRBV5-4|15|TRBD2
TGTGCCAGCAGCCTCGGGACTAGCGGGACCTACGAGCAGTACTTC
CASSLGTSGTYEQYF
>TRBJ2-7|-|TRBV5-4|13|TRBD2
TGTGCCAGCAGCCCAACGGGAGGCGACGAGCAGTACTTC
CASSPTGGDEQYF
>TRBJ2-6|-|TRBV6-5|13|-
TGTGCCAGCCGGAGGGCCGGGGCCAACGTCCTGACTTTC
CASRRAGANVLTF
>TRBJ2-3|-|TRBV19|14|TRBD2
TGTGCCAGTAGTATACTAGCGGGAGAGGCTACGCAGTATTTT
CASSILAGEATQYF